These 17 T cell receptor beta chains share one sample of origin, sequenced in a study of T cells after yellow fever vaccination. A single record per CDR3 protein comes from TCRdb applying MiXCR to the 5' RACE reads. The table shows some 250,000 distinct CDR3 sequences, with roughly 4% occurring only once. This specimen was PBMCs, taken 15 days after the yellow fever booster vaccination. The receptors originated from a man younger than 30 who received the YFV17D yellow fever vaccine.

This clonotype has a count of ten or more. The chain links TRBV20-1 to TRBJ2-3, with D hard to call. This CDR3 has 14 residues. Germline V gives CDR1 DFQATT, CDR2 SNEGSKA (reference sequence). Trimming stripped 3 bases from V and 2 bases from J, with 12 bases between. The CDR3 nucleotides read TGCAGTGCTAGGGGTCCTCCCTTCACAGATACGCAGTATTTT. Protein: CSARGPPFTDTQYF.

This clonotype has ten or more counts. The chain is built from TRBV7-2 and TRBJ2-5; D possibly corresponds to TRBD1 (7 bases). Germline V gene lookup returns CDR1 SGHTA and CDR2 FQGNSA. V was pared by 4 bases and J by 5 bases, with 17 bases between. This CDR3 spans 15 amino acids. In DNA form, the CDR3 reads TGTGCCAGCAGCTGGAGGGGGCAAGGGGGTGAGACCCAGTACTTC. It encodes CASSWRGQGGETQYF.

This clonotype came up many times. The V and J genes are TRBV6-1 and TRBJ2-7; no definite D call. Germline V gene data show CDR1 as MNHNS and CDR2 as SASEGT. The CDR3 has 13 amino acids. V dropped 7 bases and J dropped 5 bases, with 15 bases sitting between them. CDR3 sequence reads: CASTIPPLNEQYF. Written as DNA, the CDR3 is TGTGCCAGCACCATCCCCCCTCTCAACGAGCAGTACTTC.

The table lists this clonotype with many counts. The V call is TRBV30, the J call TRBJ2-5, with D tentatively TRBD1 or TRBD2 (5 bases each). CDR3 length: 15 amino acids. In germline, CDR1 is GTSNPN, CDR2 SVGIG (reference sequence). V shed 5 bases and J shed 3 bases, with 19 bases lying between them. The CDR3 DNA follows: TGTGCCTGGTGGCCCACGGGGAAGGGGAAAGAGACCCAGTACTTC. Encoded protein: CAWWPTGKGKETQYF.

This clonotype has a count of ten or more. In nucleotides, the CDR3 is TGTGCCAGCAGTTATTTCTCCGGGGAGCTGTTTTTT. Translated: CASSYFSGELFF. The rearrangement uses TRBV6-2 or TRBV6-3 and TRBJ2-2, with D hard to call. Per germline, CDR1 MNHEY and CDR2 SVGEGT. This CDR3 has 12 residues. With 3 bases removed from V and 6 bases from J, the gap between germline ends came to 5 bases.

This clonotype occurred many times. The CDR3 loop is CSVGVATSGANVLTF. Written as DNA, the CDR3 is TGCAGCGTTGGGGTTGCGACCTCTGGGGCCAACGTCCTGACTTTC. This rearrangement joins TRBV29-1 to TRBJ2-6; D unresolved. Trimming shortened V by 4 bases and J by 0 bases, and 10 bases separated the two germline ends. Germline assignment: CDR1 SQVTM and CDR2 ANQGSEA. The CDR3 contains 15 residues.

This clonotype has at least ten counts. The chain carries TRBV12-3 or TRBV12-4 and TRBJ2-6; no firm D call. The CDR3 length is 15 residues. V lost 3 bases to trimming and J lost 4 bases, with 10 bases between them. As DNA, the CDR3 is TGTGCCAGCAGTTTCGGGCGGCGCGGGGCCAACGTCCTGACTTTC. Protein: CASSFGRRGANVLTF.

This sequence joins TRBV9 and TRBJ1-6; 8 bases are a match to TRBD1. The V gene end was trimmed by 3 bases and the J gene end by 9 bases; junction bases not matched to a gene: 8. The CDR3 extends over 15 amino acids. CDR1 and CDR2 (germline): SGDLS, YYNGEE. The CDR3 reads CASSANGQGASPLHF. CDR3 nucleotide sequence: TGTGCCAGCAGCGCGAACGGACAGGGTGCTTCACCCCTCCACTTT.

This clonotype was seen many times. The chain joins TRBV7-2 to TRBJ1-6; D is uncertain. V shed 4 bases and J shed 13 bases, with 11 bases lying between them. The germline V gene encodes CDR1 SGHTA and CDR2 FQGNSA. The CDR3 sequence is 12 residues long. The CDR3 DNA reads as TGTGCCAGCAGCTCCCGCTATACTCCCCTCCACTTT. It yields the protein CASSSRYTPLHF.

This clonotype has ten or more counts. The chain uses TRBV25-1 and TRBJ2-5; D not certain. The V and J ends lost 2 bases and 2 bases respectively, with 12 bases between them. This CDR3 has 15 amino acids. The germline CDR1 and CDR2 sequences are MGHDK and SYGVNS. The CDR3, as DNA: TGTGCCAGCAGTGAAGATAGGAGAGTACAAGAGACCCAGTACTTC. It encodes CASSEDRRVQETQYF.

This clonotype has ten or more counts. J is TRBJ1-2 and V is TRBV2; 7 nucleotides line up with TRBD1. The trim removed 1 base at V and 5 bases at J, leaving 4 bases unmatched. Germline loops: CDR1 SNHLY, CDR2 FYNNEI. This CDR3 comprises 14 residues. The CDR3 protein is CASSEDTGDYGYTF. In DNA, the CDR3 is TGTGCCAGCAGTGAAGACACAGGGGATTATGGCTACACCTTC.

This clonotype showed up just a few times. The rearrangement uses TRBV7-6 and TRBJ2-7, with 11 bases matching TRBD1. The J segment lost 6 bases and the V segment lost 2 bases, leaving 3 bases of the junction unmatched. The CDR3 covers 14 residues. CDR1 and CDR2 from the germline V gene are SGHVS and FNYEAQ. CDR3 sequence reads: CASSLRDRGSEQYV. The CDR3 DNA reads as TGTGCCAGCAGCTTACGGGACAGGGGGAGCGAGCAGTACGTC.

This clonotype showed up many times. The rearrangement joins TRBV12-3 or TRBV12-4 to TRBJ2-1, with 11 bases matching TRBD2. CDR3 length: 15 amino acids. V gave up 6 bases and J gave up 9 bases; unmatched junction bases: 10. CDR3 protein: CASRYSGGALGEQFF. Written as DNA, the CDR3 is TGTGCCAGCAGATATAGCGGGGGGGCCCTAGGTGAGCAGTTCTTC.

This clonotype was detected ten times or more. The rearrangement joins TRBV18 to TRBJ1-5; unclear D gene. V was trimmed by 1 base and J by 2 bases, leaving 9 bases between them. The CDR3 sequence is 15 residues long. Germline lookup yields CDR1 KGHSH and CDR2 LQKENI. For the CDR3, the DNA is TGTGCCAGCTCACCACGCAGAACTCGCAATCAGCCCCAGCATTTT. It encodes CASSPRRTRNQPQHF.

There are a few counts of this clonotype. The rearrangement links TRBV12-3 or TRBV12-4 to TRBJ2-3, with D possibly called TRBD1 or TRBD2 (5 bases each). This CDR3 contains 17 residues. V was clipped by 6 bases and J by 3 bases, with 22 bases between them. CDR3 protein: CASRRPGTSRWTDTQYF. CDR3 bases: TGTGCCAGCAGACGACCCGGGACGTCGAGATGGACAGATACGCAGTATTTT.

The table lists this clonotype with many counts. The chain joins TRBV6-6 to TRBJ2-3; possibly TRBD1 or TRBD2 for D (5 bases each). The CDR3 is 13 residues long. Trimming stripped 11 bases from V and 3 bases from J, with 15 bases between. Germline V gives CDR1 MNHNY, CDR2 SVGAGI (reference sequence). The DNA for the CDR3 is TGTGCCGGACGTAATGGGGGAACAGATACGCAGTATTTT. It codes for CAGRNGGTDTQYF.

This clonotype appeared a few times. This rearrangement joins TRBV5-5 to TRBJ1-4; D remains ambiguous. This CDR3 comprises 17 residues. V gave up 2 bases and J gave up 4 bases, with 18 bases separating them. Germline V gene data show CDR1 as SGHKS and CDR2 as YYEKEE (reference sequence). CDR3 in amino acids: CASSFERQNVNNEKLFF. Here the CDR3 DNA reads TGTGCCAGCAGCTTCGAACGGCAGAATGTTAATAATGAAAAACTGTTTTTT. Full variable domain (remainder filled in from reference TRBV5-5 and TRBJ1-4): DAGVTQSPTHLIKTRGQQVTLRCSPISGHKSVSWYQQVLGQGPQFIFQYYEKEERGRGNFPDRFSARQFPNYSSELNVNALLLGDSALYLCASSFERQNVNNEKLFFGSGTQLSVL.